Listed below are T cell receptor beta chains from one sample, sequenced in a study of blood T cells in healthy people across ages. MiXCR was run by TCRdb on the 5' RACE reads, yielding one entry per CDR3 protein. In the table there are about 750,000 distinct CDR3 sequences, about 55% of which are singletons. The material sequenced was blood. These receptor sequences come from a man older than 75 in good health. The CDR3 runs from the conserved cysteine through the conserved F or W. D genes are given only for firm matches. Not all rows give a size; the values are once, few, many and, for expanded clones, a class.

TGCGCCAGCAGCCCCCCGGGGTACGAGCAGTACTTC	CASSPPGYEQYF	many	TRBJ2-7	12	-	TRBV5-1
TGTGCCAGCAGCTCGTTGGGTAGCGGGAACACAGATACGCAGTATTTT	CASSSLGSGNTDTQYF	-	TRBJ2-3	16	TRBD2	TRBV7-2
TGTGCCAGCTCGCAATCCACCGGGCCATACGAGCAGTACTTC	CASSQSTGPYEQYF	-	TRBJ2-7	14	-	TRBV18
TGCGCCAGCAGCTCCACCCGGACAGGGGGCTACGAGCAGTACTTC	CASSSTRTGGYEQYF	few	TRBJ2-7	15	TRBD1	TRBV5-1
TGTGCCATCAGTGAGGGCGGGAGGGGCTACAATGAGCAGTTCTTC	CAISEGGRGYNEQFF	once	TRBJ2-1	15	TRBD2	TRBV10-3
TGTGCCAGCAGCTTCCCCCTAACAAGGGGAATTGAGGTGGCTGAAGCTTTCTTT	CASSFPLTRGIEVAEAFF	-	TRBJ1-1	18	-	TRBV7-9
TGCAGCTGTCTCGGCAAAACCCACGGATACGCGTATTTT	CSCLGKTHGYAYF	-	TRBJ2-3	13	-	TRBV29-1
TGTGCCAGCAGTGATTGGGACAGGGATTACACTGAAGCTTTCTTT	CASSDWDRDYTEAFF	-	TRBJ1-1	15	TRBD1	TRBV2
TGTGCCAGCAGCTTACGCAGGGGGCTCAACACTGAAGCTTTCTTT	CASSLRRGLNTEAFF	-	TRBJ1-1	15	TRBD1	TRBV7-3
TGTGCCATCAGTCAGCCGGGACCAACTAATGAAAAACTGTTTTTT	CAISQPGPTNEKLFF	-	TRBJ1-4	15	-	TRBV10-3
TGTGCCAGTAGAGACAGCGATCAGCCCCAGCATTTT	CASRDSDQPQHF	few	TRBJ1-5	12	-	TRBV10-3
TGTGCCAGCGGGAGGGGGCTTCTCTATGGCGAGCAGTACTTC	CASGRGLLYGEQYF	-	TRBJ2-7	14	-	TRBV27
TGTGCCAGCAGTTACCCGGGACTAGCGGCCAATGAGCAGTTCTTC	CASSYPGLAANEQFF	-	TRBJ2-1	15	TRBD2	TRBV6-6
TGTGCCAGCAGTCTCAATCAAGGGGCCCGTAATCAGCCCCAGCATTTT	CASSLNQGARNQPQHF	-	TRBJ1-5	16	-	TRBV6-6
TGTGCCAGCAGCTCCCCAGGGCGGGGGAAGAACACTGAAGCTTTCTTT	CASSSPGRGKNTEAFF	-	TRBJ1-1	16	-	TRBV7-2
TGTGCCAGTAGCGGGAGAAGCTACAATGAGCAGTTCTTC	CASSGRSYNEQFF	few	TRBJ2-1	13	TRBD2	TRBV2
TGCAGTGCCACTAGCGGGTCGAGGGGTTACGAGCAGTACTTC	CSATSGSRGYEQYF	-	TRBJ2-7	14	TRBD2	TRBV20-1
TGTGCCAGCAGTGACAACAGGGGGTGGGATGAAAAACTGTTTTTT	CASSDNRGWDEKLFF	-	TRBJ1-4	15	TRBD1	TRBV6-6
TGTGCCAGCAGCCCTGGGGGCAGCAACTACGAGCAGTACTTC	CASSPGGSNYEQYF	-	TRBJ2-7	14	-	TRBV9
TGCAGCGTTGCCGACAGCTCTGGGGCCAACGTCCTGACTTTC	CSVADSSGANVLTF	-	TRBJ2-6	14	-	TRBV29-1
TGCAGTGCTAGAGGGGACCACAGGGCCCCCTACAATGAGCAGTTCTTC	CSARGDHRAPYNEQFF	-	TRBJ2-1	16	-	TRBV20-1
TGTGCCAGCAGTACGCGCGAACGAACGTACCAAGAGACCCAGTACTTC	CASSTRERTYQETQYF	-	TRBJ2-5	16	-	TRBV6-6
TGTGCCAGCAGCGCGGGACTAGCGGGGGAGTACAATGAGCAGTTCTTC	CASSAGLAGEYNEQFF	few	TRBJ2-1	16	TRBD2	TRBV7-2
TGCAGTGCTAGAGACCCTCGGACTAGCCCGACCTACAATGAGCAGTTCTTC	CSARDPRTSPTYNEQFF	-	TRBJ2-1	17	TRBD2	TRBV20-1
TGCGCCAGCAGCGGCACGGGGCCCTCTGGGGCCAACGTCCTGACTTTC	CASSGTGPSGANVLTF	few	TRBJ2-6	16	-	TRBV5-1
TGTGCCACCAGGACGGCGGGGGTAGAGACCCAGTACTTC	CATRTAGVETQYF	-	TRBJ2-5	13	TRBD2	TRBV24-1
TGTGCCAGCAGGGGGGTTGCAACTAATGAAAAACTGTTTTTT	CASRGVATNEKLFF	-	TRBJ1-4	14	-	TRBV27
TGTGCCAGCAGCCAAGATCCCGGGAGGATCGACGAGCAGTACTTC	CASSQDPGRIDEQYF	-	TRBJ2-7	15	TRBD2	TRBV3-1
TGTGCCAGCAGTGAAGCGAACCGGGCCTCAGGGTATTTT	CASSEANRASGYF	-	TRBJ2-3	13	-	TRBV6-1
TGTGCCAGCACCGCCGGTGGGAATCAGCCCCAGCATTTT	CASTAGGNQPQHF	-	TRBJ1-5	13	-	TRBV27
TGTGCCAGCAGCCCCGGAGGACGTTCCTACGAGCAGTACTTC	CASSPGGRSYEQYF	few	TRBJ2-7	14	-	TRBV5-6
TGTGCCAGCAGGCGTACTAGCGGAGACGCGTATTTT	CASRRTSGDAYF	-	TRBJ2-3	12	TRBD2	TRBV7-2
TGTGCCAGCAGCCCCGACGGGGAGTTGGGTTGGACAGATACGCAGTATTTT	CASSPDGELGWTDTQYF	-	TRBJ2-3	17	-	TRBV7-9
TGTGCCAGCAGTTTAGCGCGAGGGCGCAGCAATCAGCCCCAGCATTTT	CASSLARGRSNQPQHF	-	TRBJ1-5	16	-	TRBV12-3/TRBV12-4
TGTGCCAGCAGCCAAGAGGGATTTAACTATGGCTACACCTTC	CASSQEGFNYGYTF	-	TRBJ1-2	14	-	TRBV3-1
TGTGCCACCAGACGATCGGGGGAGGACAGATACGCGTATTTT	CATRRSGEDRYAYF	-	TRBJ2-3	14	-	TRBV24-1
TGTGCCAGCAGTGACTCCCAGTTGAGCGAGCAGTACTTC	CASSDSQLSEQYF	once	TRBJ2-7	13	-	TRBV2
TGTGCCAGCAGCCCTTATCGCGGGACAGGGACAAAAGAGACCCAGTACTTC	CASSPYRGTGTKETQYF	-	TRBJ2-5	17	TRBD1	TRBV3-1
TGCAGTGCTAGAGATGATTTATGGGGCAGGAACTACGAGCAGTACTTC	CSARDDLWGRNYEQYF	-	TRBJ2-7	16	-	TRBV20-1
TGTGCCAGCAGCTTAGGCGGGTTCTCTAGCACAGATACGCAGTATTTT	CASSLGGFSSTDTQYF	-	TRBJ2-3	16	-	TRBV7-2
TGCAGCACATCAACAGGGGAAGGGAGGCAAGAGACCCAGTACTTC	CSTSTGEGRQETQYF	-	TRBJ2-5	15	-	TRBV29-1
TGTGCCTGGAGACGGGGCTCCTACGAGCAGTACTTC	CAWRRGSYEQYF	few	TRBJ2-7	12	-	TRBV30
TGCAGTGCTGCGTCCGGGACTAGAAAGGACAATGAGCAGTTCTTC	CSAASGTRKDNEQFF	-	TRBJ2-1	15	TRBD2	TRBV20-1
TGTGCCAGCAGCCCTACCGCACAAAACCGGGACAGGAAATATGGCTACACCTTC	CASSPTAQNRDRKYGYTF	few	TRBJ1-2	18	TRBD1	TRBV12-3/TRBV12-4
TGTGCCAGCAGTTTACCACGGGCGCAAGAGACCCAGTACTTC	CASSLPRAQETQYF	once	TRBJ2-5	14	-	TRBV28
TGTGCCAGCAGGGGGACAGGGATGGGCTACGAGCAGTACTTC	CASRGTGMGYEQYF	-	TRBJ2-7	14	TRBD1	TRBV27
TGTGCCAGCAGCCAAGATGGGGTCGGGCGGGCTTTCTTT	CASSQDGVGRAFF	-	TRBJ1-1	13	-	TRBV3-1
TGTGCCAGCAGCTCTCGTGGGGTGGGGGTTAGCAATCAGCCCCAGCATTTT	CASSSRGVGVSNQPQHF	-	TRBJ1-5	17	-	TRBV27
TGTGCCAGCAGCCGGGACAGTCATTTTTCACCCCTCCACTTT	CASSRDSHFSPLHF	-	TRBJ1-6	14	TRBD1	TRBV14
TGCGCCAGCAGCCAAGCGTTAGCGGGAGGGCCGAGCTACAATGAGCAGTTCTTC	CASSQALAGGPSYNEQFF	-	TRBJ2-1	18	TRBD2	TRBV4-1
TGCAGTGCTCTAGGAAGTAAGAATGGCTACACCTTC	CSALGSKNGYTF	-	TRBJ1-2	12	-	TRBV20-1
TGTGCCAGCAGCCCGATAGCAAACTCCTACGAGCAGTACTTC	CASSPIANSYEQYF	once	TRBJ2-7	14	-	TRBV27
TGTGCCAGCAGCTGGCGCAGGGCACGTGTATTGGTCGGTCAGCCCCAGCATTTT	CASSWRRARVLVGQPQHF	-	TRBJ1-5	18	-	TRBV7-9